The source of this TCR beta chain is a study of CD8 T cells in Susac syndrome. The CDR3 runs to 13 residues. Trimming stripped 1 base from V and 3 bases from J, with 6 bases between. Germline CDR1 MDHEN, CDR2 SYDVKM. Relapsing-remitting disease, either stable or active, was present in the multiple sclerosis controls, who were treatment-naive patients. Bulk CD8+ and CD4+ cells came from magnetic negative isolation; CD8+ TEMRA by FACS. Findings of the study overall: The authors acknowledged that their TCR sequencing and HLA analysis involved a relatively small number of individuals.

About this clonotype itself: Its antigen is unidentified.

cDNA came from about 0.5 to 1 ug RNA primed by random hexamers. Multiplex immunoSEQ PCR targeted 54 Vbeta and 13 Jbeta TCR beta segments. TCRdb processed the immunoSEQ multiplex PCR reads anew with MiXCR; each CDR3 protein has one entry. Of 160,000 or so distinct CDR3 sequences listed, approximately 93% are singletons. Sequenced material: CD4+ T cells from PBMCs. The chain is built from TRBV28 and TRBJ2-5; D gene unclear. The TCR was taken from a human donor with multiple sclerosis. The DNA of the CDR3 is TGTGCCAGCAGTTTATTCAGCAAAGAGACCCAGTACTTC. This codes for CASSLFSKETQYF.